The TCR beta chain under discussion was sequenced for a study of blood T cell repertoires in COVID-19. The V gene's germline CDR1 is SGHTA and CDR2 FQGNSA. V lost 5 bases and J 4 bases, leaving 14 bases between the germline ends. The CDR3 runs 14 residues. Method: immunoSEQ multiplex PCR; TCRdb's copy keeps in-frame clones and lacks some. The sample includes under 150,000 clones, around 85% seen only once; the top ten take around 13%. The gene calls are TRBV7-2 and TRBJ1-2; D is uncertain. Sequencing was carried out using peripheral blood. The clonotype was recovered from a human donor in a cohort sampled during active COVID-19. The CDR3 sequence: CASSERGTVYGYTF. CDR3 nucleotides: TGTGCCAGCAGCGAGCGGGGAACGGTCTATGGCTACACCTTC.